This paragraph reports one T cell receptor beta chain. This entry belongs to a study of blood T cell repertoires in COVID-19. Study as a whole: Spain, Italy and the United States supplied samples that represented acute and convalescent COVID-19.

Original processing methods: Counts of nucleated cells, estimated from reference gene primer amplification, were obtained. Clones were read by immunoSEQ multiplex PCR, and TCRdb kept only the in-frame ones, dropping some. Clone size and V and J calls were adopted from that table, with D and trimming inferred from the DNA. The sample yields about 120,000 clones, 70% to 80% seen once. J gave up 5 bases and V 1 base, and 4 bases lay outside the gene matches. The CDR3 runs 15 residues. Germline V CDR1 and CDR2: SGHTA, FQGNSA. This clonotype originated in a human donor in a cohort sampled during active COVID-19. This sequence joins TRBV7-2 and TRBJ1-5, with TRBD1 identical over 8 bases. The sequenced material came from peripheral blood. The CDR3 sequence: CASSLEQGVYQPQHF. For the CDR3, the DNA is TGTGCCAGCAGCTTAGAACAGGGGGTTTATCAGCCCCAGCATTTT.